These 7 T cell receptor beta chains came from one sample sequenced in a study of OX40 agonist ivuxolimab in advanced cancers. Assay used: immunoSEQ multiplex PCR; TCRdb lists only in-frame clones, some missing. Of 76,000 or so clones in the sample, approximately 85% are singletons; the top ten hold approximately 0.65%. The specimen comprised CD4+ or CD8+ T cells sorted from blood, sampled in a trial of the OX40 agonist ivuxolimab. These receptor sequences come from an adult with an advanced solid tumor such as melanoma, head and neck, liver or kidney cancer.

This clone has just a few counts. The chain has TRBV2 and TRBJ2-5; D is undetermined. Trimming left V 3 bases short and J 2 bases short, with 4 bases between. The CDR3 is 12 amino acids. CDR1 is SNHLY, CDR2 FYNNEI, per germline. The CDR3 spells CASSDTQETQYF. CDR3 nucleotides: TGTGCCAGCAGTGACACACAAGAGACCCAGTACTTC.

This clone was seen more than once but under ten times. This chain connects TRBV10-3 to TRBJ1-1; D possibly corresponds to TRBD1 (6 bases). The V end was cut by 0 bases, the J end by 9 bases, with 14 bases between. Germline V lookup: CDR1 ENHRY, CDR2 SYGVKD. This CDR3 has 14 residues. The CDR3 DNA is TGTGCCATCAGTGAGTCGAACCCCGGGACAAAAGCTTTCTTT. Translated, it gives CAISESNPGTKAFF.

CDR3 coding DNA: TGTGCCAGCAGTGAGGGGGAAGGCTATAATTCACCCCTCCACTTT. Translated, it gives CASSEGEGYNSPLHF. This rearrangement joins TRBV6-1 to TRBJ1-6; D is possibly TRBD1 (5 bases). The germline CDR1 and CDR2 sequences are MNHNS and SASEGT. Deletions cut 3 bases from V and 3 bases from J, with 9 bases between. The CDR3 runs to 15 residues.

This clone was counted a few times. The chain carries TRBV5-1 and TRBJ1-5, with TRBD1 as a possible D gene (5 bases). CDR1 is SGHRS, CDR2 YFSETQ, per germline. The CDR3 has 14 residues. V lost 0 bases to trimming and J lost 5 bases, with 9 bases between them. CDR3 nucleotide sequence: TGCGCCAGCAGCTTGGAACCGGGGGATCAGCCCCAGCATTTT. Protein product: CASSLEPGDQPQHF.

This clone showed up just once. The V call is TRBV4-1, the J call TRBJ2-3, with 10 bases identical to TRBD2. The trim removed 1 base at V and 6 bases at J, leaving 10 bases unmatched. This CDR3 is 17 amino acids long. Germline V gene lookup returns CDR1 MGHRA and CDR2 YSYEKL. CDR3 in DNA: TGCGCCAGCAGCCAAGGGGGGTTAGCGGGAGGACATGATACGCAGTATTTT. It codes for CASSQGGLAGGHDTQYF.

The rearrangement joins TRBV9 to TRBJ1-1; tentatively, D is TRBD1 (5 bases). The ends were cut back, 4 bases at V and 3 bases at J, with 13 bases in the middle. The length of the CDR3 is 14 residues. Per germline, CDR1 SGDLS and CDR2 YYNGEE. Written as DNA, the CDR3 is TGTGCCAGCAGCCCCCGTTCCAGGGACACTGAAGCTTTCTTT. This codes for CASSPRSRDTEAFF.

The rearrangement links TRBV10-3 to TRBJ1-1, with unresolved D. CDR3 length equals 13 residues. The V end was cut by 4 bases, the J end by 4 bases, with 10 bases between. Germline V CDR1 and CDR2: ENHRY, SYGVKD. The CDR3 DNA follows: TGTGCCATCAGTGGAACCCGGAGCACTGAAGCTTTCTTT. Translation: CAISGTRSTEAFF.